Given below is one T cell receptor beta chain in context. No antigen is known for it. Trimming removed 3 bases from V and 5 bases from J, with 8 bases in between. The CDR3 is 13 residues long. The germline V gene encodes CDR1 ENHRY and CDR2 SYGVKD. The data were produced by immunoSEQ multiplex PCR, yet TCRdb's version contains in-frame clones alone and is incomplete. The sample carries about 1 million clones, about 74% recorded once. This specimen belongs to a study of shared clonotypes between healthy human individuals. Whole-study context: Serving as donors were two women and a few men, whose ages spanned 18 to 49.

Study-level results: Generation probabilities of non-shared clonotypes were lower (relative to those shared by all four donors).

The TCR sequence derives from a young man in good health. What was sequenced was memory CD4+ T cells sorted from blood. Subset denoted: CD45RA-negative fraction. The gene calls are TRBV10-3 and TRBJ2-1; D is unresolved. The CDR3 bases are TGTGCCATCAGTGATCAGCAGAACAATGAGCAGTTCTTC. Its protein is CAISDQQNNEQFF.